Listed here is a single T cell receptor beta chain. The antigen remains unidentified. Germline lookup yields CDR1 SGHRS and CDR2 YFSETQ. The CDR3 is 15 residues long. The germline V and J ends were trimmed by 0 bases and 0 bases, with 4 bases remaining between them. This specimen comes from a study of PD-L1 blockade in urothelial cancer. Study background: Blood was tested 3 weeks (second dose) and 6 weeks into treatment. A median around 140,000 T cells were found in blood samples. General observations from the study: More expansion of tumor-associated blood clones, seen at 3 weeks, marked durable-benefit patients.

Libraries were prepared by immunoSEQ multiplex PCR; TCRdb keeps only in-frame clonotypes and omits some of them. The data show tens of thousands of clones, roughly 90% seen once. The specimen comprised PBMCs, sampled around atezolizumab (anti-PD-L1) treatment. The clonotype comes from a man aged 60 to 69 with urothelial cancer. This chain joins TRBV5-1 and TRBJ2-6, with D unresolved. The CDR3 coding sequence is TGCGCCAGCAGCTTGGGAGGCTCTGGGGCCAACGTCCTGACTTTC. As protein: CASSLGGSGANVLTF.